A few counts support the clone carrying this T cell receptor beta chain. The antigen is unknown. This entry belongs to a study of T cells in Graves' hyperthyroidism and ophthalmopathy. Amplification targeted TCR beta CDR3 regions from RNA transcripts. An initial round of RT-PCR targeting the TCR CDR3 relied on the HTBI primer set. In TCRdb, the multiplex PCR reads were re-called with MiXCR into one record per CDR3 protein. The table has around 250,000 distinct CDR3 sequences, about 14% seen once. Hyperthyroidism, newly diagnosed and lasting under 2 months, affected patients aged 18 to 65. A sample of blood taken at first hyperthyroidism diagnosis preceded any ophthalmopathy symptoms. Points from the study as a whole: Ophthalmopathy onset followed model prediction by a median roughly six months. Researchers found most expanded thyroid clonotypes above 0.001 in blood as well.

The sequence derives from a middle-aged woman with Graves' hyperthyroidism that later progressed to Graves' ophthalmopathy. Material for sequencing was blood.

In nucleotides, the CDR3 is TGCGCCAGCCGACCCCAGACCACCGGGGAGCTGTTTTTT. It codes for CASRPQTTGELFF. The chain employs TRBV5-1 and TRBJ2-2; no firm D call. Trimming cost V 7 bases and J 4 bases, with 11 bases left between them. The CDR3 spans 13 residues. Per the germline V gene, CDR1 is SGHRS and CDR2 is YFSETQ. The full variable domain, in which reference TRBV5-1 and TRBJ2-2 provide the parts outside the CDR3, is KAGVTQTPRYLIKTRGQQVTLSCSPISGHRSVSWYQQTPGQGLQFLFEYFSETQRNKGNFPGRFSGRQFSNSRSEMNVSTLELGDSALYLCASRPQTTGELFFGEGSRLTVL.